This record looks at one TCR beta chain sequence and its context. The data derive from a study of quantifying T cell responses using KT2 cells. About the study: RNA was reverse transcribed with TCR alpha and beta constant-region primers.

Each cDNA got a UMI-containing oligo ligated at its 3' end. First-round PCR used 3 to 4 cycles and beta primers RC1.1 and RC1.2 covering TRBC1 and TRBC2. TCRdb reanalysed the UMI-ligation and nested PCR reads using MiXCR and keeps one entry per CDR3 protein. This sample has tens of thousands of distinct CDR3 sequences, with 9% to 15% found just once. V shed 4 bases, J shed 7 bases, and the junction held 9 bases outside the gene matches. Per the germline V gene, CDR1 is SNHLY and CDR2 is FYNNEI. This CDR3 has 15 amino acids. KT2, a clone with a known TCR, was spiked into unfractionated PBMC. The TCR comes from a human donor. The chain employs TRBV2 and TRBJ2-4, with 8 bases identical to TRBD1. Material: PBMCs spiked with cells of the T cell clone KT2. The CDR3 protein is CASSVPDRARNIQYF. CDR3 in DNA: TGTGCCAGCAGTGTTCCGGACAGGGCAAGGAACATTCAGTACTTC.